A single sample gave rise to the 15 T cell receptor beta chains below, sequenced in a study of T cells in Graves' hyperthyroidism and ophthalmopathy. Amplified TCR beta CDR3 regions derived from RNA transcripts. When the TCR CDR3 underwent first-round RT-PCR, the HTBI primer set was used. Via MiXCR, TCRdb re-called the multiplex PCR reads, giving one row per CDR3 protein. The sample holds a few hundred thousand distinct CDR3 sequences, over 15% seen once. The specimen sequenced was blood. These receptor sequences come from a woman in her sixties with Graves' ophthalmopathy.

This clonotype has only a few counts. CDR3 coding DNA: TGTGCCAGCAGCTCAGTCCCTGAAGCTTTCTTT. It encodes CASSSVPEAFF. The chain carries TRBV7-9 and TRBJ1-1, with unresolved D. V was clipped by 4 bases and J by 6 bases, with 6 bases between them. Germline lookup yields CDR1 SEHNR and CDR2 FQNEAQ (reference sequence). The CDR3 consists of 11 residues.

The V gene is TRBV6-1, the J gene TRBJ1-2, with TRBD1 matching 7 bases. This CDR3 contains 14 residues. Germline assignment: CDR1 MNHNS and CDR2 SASEGT. Losses at the gene ends were 5 bases for V and 6 bases for J; bases not matched to a gene: 9. CDR3 sequence (DNA): TGTGCCAGCAGTCCCGGGACAGAAAATGATGGCTACACCTTC. This gives the protein CASSPGTENDGYTF.

This clonotype was seen many times. J is TRBJ2-1 and V is TRBV28; 8 bases agree with TRBD1. The CDR3 length is 14 residues. CDR1 MDHEN and CDR2 SYDVKM come from the germline V gene. Trimming cost V 4 bases and J 8 bases; bases outside gene matches: 7. CDR3 sequence (DNA): TGTGCCAGCAGTTGGGCAGGGGGCTCCCATGAGCAGTTCTTC. This translates into CASSWAGGSHEQFF. The full variable domain, its missing parts supplied by reference TRBV28 and TRBJ2-1, is DVKVTQSSRYLVKRTGEKVFLECVQDMDHENMFWYRQDPGLGLRLIYFSYDVKMKEKGDIPEGYSVSREKKERFSLILESASTNQTSMYLCASSWAGGSHEQFFGPGTRLTVL.

This clonotype has ten or more counts. This sequence joins TRBV28 and TRBJ2-7; D is unclear. Germline loops: CDR1 MDHEN, CDR2 SYDVKM. The V gene lost 8 bases and the J gene lost 5 bases, with 13 bases spanning the gap. This CDR3 region has 12 residues. The DNA for the CDR3 is TGTGCCAGCCGTGTGGGTCGGGACGAGCAGTACTTC. This gives the protein CASRVGRDEQYF.

The sample holds a few counts of this clonotype. The chain uses TRBV25-1 and TRBJ1-4; D gene uncertain. The CDR3 contains 15 residues. Between the trimmed V and J ends, which lost 3 bases and 8 bases, there was a span of 16 bases. The germline CDR1 and CDR2 sequences are MGHDK and SYGVNS. The CDR3: CASSDLGIGGEKLFF. CDR3 bases: TGTGCCAGCAGTGACCTGGGGATAGGAGGGGAAAAACTGTTTTTT.

This clonotype was seen ten or more times. The genes are TRBV4-1 and TRBJ2-7; the D gene is possibly TRBD1 (6 bases). The germline V gene has CDR1 MGHRA and CDR2 YSYEKL. Trimming took 3 bases from V and 2 from J, leaving 11 bases between them. This CDR3 contains 14 residues. CDR3 loop: CASSQEQGPYEQYF. In DNA form, the CDR3 reads TGCGCCAGCAGCCAGGAACAGGGTCCCTACGAGCAGTACTTC.

This clonotype has just a few counts. The chain uses TRBV3-1 and TRBJ2-3; TRBD1 or TRBD2 may be the D gene (6 bases each). CDR1 is LGHDT, CDR2 YNNKEL, per germline (reference sequence). V lost 4 bases and J lost 1, with 15 bases in between. The CDR3 extends over 16 amino acids. CDR3 sequence: CASSLQGWRGTDTQYF. In DNA form, the CDR3 reads TGTGCCAGCAGCCTACAGGGTTGGAGGGGCACAGATACGCAGTATTTT.

This clonotype was counted many times. This sequence joins TRBV29-1 and TRBJ2-1, with D tentatively TRBD1 (5 bases). The CDR3 is 14 amino acids. Per the germline V gene, CDR1 is SQVTM and CDR2 is ANQGSEA. Trimming stripped 4 bases from V and 3 bases from J, with 13 bases between. In DNA form, the CDR3 reads TGCAGCGTTGCGTTTAGGGGCGGCTACAATGAGCAGTTCTTC. Translating it yields CSVAFRGGYNEQFF.

This clonotype was detected only a few times. The chain is built from TRBV10-1 and TRBJ2-5; 7 nucleotides match TRBD1. The germline V gene encodes CDR1 WNHNN and CDR2 SYGVQD (reference sequence). The CDR3 runs to 13 residues. Trimming removed 0 bases from V and 13 bases from J; junction bases left unmatched: 8. The CDR3 is CASSESGTDHRYF. The CDR3 DNA reads TGCGCCAGCAGTGAGTCTGGGACAGATCATCGGTACTTC.

The sample holds many counts of this clonotype. The chain uses TRBV13 and TRBJ2-7; perhaps TRBD1 as D (6 bases). The CDR3 covers 14 residues. Trimming shortened V by 2 bases and J by 0 bases, and 8 bases separated the two germline ends. Germline CDR1 is PRHDT and CDR2 is FYEKMQ (reference sequence). This CDR3 reads CASSLMDSSYEQYF. The CDR3 DNA sequence: TGTGCCAGCAGCTTAATGGACAGCTCCTACGAGCAGTACTTC.

There are many counts of this clonotype. This chain connects TRBV7-2 to TRBJ2-7; no clear D gene. Germline CDR1 reads SGHTA; CDR2 reads FQGNSA. CDR3 length: 13 amino acids. Trimming took 1 base from V and 4 from J, leaving 8 bases between them. The CDR3 DNA reads as TGTGCCAGCAGCTTAGGGTTCACGTACGAGCAGTACTTC. Translated: CASSLGFTYEQYF. Based on the CDR3 plus reference TRBV7-2 and TRBJ2-7, the full variable domain is GAGVSQSPSNKVTEKGKDVELRCDPISGHTALYWYRQSLGQGLEFLIYFQGNSAPDKSGLPSDRFSAERTGGSVSTLTIQRTQQEDSAVYLCASSLGFTYEQYFGPGTRLTVT.

This clonotype has a handful of counts. The chain combines TRBV24-1 with TRBJ2-7; 11 nucleotides match TRBD1. The V segment lost 10 bases and the J segment 2 bases; nucleotides outside the gene matches: 9. Germline-derived CDR1 and CDR2 are KGHDR and SFDVKD. CDR3 length: 15 residues. CDR3 sequence reads: CATLGDRGAAYEQYF. In DNA form, the CDR3 reads TGTGCCACGCTAGGGGACAGGGGGGCGGCCTACGAGCAGTACTTC.

This clonotype was seen only a few times. J is TRBJ2-5 and V is TRBV25-1; D might be TRBD1 or TRBD2, each matching 5 bases. V shed 3 bases and J shed 5 bases, with 19 bases lying between them. CDR3 size: 16 residues. Germline-derived CDR1 and CDR2 are MGHDK and SYGVNS. The CDR3 region is CASSDYEGPGPETQYF. The CDR3 region has the DNA TGTGCCAGCAGTGATTACGAGGGCCCGGGGCCGGAGACCCAGTACTTC. The full variable domain, completed using reference TRBV25-1 and TRBJ2-5, is EADIYQTPRYLVIGTGKKITLECSQTMGHDKMYWYQQDPGMELHLIHYSYGVNSTEKGDLSSESTVSRIRTEHFPLTLESARPSHTSQYLCASSDYEGPGPETQYFGPGTRLLVL.

This clonotype was seen many times. The rearrangement uses TRBV7-2 and TRBJ2-3, with 8 bases lining up with TRBD2. V lost 5 bases, J lost 12 bases, and 10 bases stayed unmatched. Germline CDR1 and CDR2: SGHTA and FQGNSA. The CDR3 has 13 amino acids. The CDR3: CASSGGTGGPQYF. The CDR3, as DNA: TGTGCCAGCAGCGGCGGAACGGGAGGGCCCCAGTATTTT.

This clonotype appeared a single time. The chain has TRBV10-3 and TRBJ2-1; TRBD1 matches at 8 bases. The V segment lost 3 bases and the J segment 9 bases; nucleotides outside the gene matches: 19. This CDR3 has 18 amino acids. In germline, CDR1 is ENHRY, CDR2 SYGVKD. The CDR3 loop reads CAISDDRGPRTGGPEQFF. CDR3 in DNA: TGTGCCATCAGTGACGACAGGGGACCGCGAACTGGGGGCCCTGAGCAGTTCTTC.